This TCR beta chain was sequenced for a study of tissue T cells after allogeneic stem cell transplantation. Time point in this sample: mouse harvest day 14 after allogeneic transplant. Each mouse received 10^7 T-cell-depleted marrow cells plus 10^6 splenic CD5+ T cells by tail vein. Using immunoSEQ multiplex PCR, the repertoire was profiled, and TCRdb retains in-frame clones only, with some absent. This sample carries roughly 8,200 clones, roughly a third of them seen once, and the ten largest clones take roughly 3.5%. This clone appeared a few times. Gene names denote mouse genes. From the germline J gene comes the end of the CDR3, since the read stops 1 residue before it. V lost 3 bases and J lost 1, with 5 bases in between. The germline CDR1 and CDR2 sequences are SGHND and FRSKSL. The CDR3 extends over 13 amino acids.

The V and J genes are TRBV15 and TRBJ2-3; D is unresolved. What was sequenced was skin. The source is a female BALB/c mouse given C57BL/6 T cells with graft-versus-host disease after an allogeneic hematopoietic cell transplant. The CDR3 DNA, read in part, is TGTGCCAGCAGTTTTCAGGGTGCAGAAACGCTGTAT. It yields the protein CASSFQGAETLY. The whole CDR3 region reads CASSFQGAETLYF.